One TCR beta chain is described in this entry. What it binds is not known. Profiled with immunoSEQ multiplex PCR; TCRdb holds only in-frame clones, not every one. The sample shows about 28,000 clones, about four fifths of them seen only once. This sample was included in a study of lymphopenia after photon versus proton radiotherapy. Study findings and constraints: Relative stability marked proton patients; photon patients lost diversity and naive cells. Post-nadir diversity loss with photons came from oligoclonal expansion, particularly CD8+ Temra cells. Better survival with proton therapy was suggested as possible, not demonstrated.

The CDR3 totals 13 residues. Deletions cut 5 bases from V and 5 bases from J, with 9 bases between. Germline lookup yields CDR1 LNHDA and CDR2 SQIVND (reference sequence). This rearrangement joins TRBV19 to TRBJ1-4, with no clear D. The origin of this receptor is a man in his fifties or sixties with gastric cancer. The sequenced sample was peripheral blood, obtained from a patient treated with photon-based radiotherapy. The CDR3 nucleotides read TGTGCCAGTAGTCGGCCAGAGAATGAAAAACTGTTTTTT. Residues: CASSRPENEKLFF.